A single sample is the source of the 32 T cell receptor beta chains below, sequenced in a study of CD8 T cells in ankylosing spondylitis. TCRdb ran MiXCR on the 5' RACE reads and lists one entry per CDR3 protein. The sample includes about 160,000 distinct CDR3 sequences, roughly 18% seen only once; the top ten take approximately 8%. Material for sequencing was blood, either unsorted or a sorted T cell fraction (not recorded which). The receptors derive from a male donor with ankylosing spondylitis or in good health (not recorded which).

V is TRBV7-2 and J is TRBJ1-3; D is ambiguous. The CDR3 runs 14 residues. CDR1 and CDR2 from the germline V gene are SGHTA and FQGNSA. Trimming removed 1 base at V and 0 bases at J, with 4 bases between. The CDR3 region is CASSLVDSGNTIYF. The DNA of the CDR3 is TGTGCCAGCAGCTTAGTAGACTCTGGAAACACCATATATTTT.

In its sample, this clonotype was seen many times. The chain is built from TRBV27 and TRBJ2-7; D is uncertain. Germline loops: CDR1 MNHEY, CDR2 SMNVEV (reference sequence). The germline V and J ends were trimmed by 2 bases and 2 bases, with 13 bases remaining between them. The CDR3 spans 15 residues. Here the CDR3 DNA reads TGTGCCAGCAGTTTAATTTTCCTGGGCCCCTACGAGCAGTACTTC. Protein: CASSLIFLGPYEQYF.

The genes are TRBV11-2 and TRBJ2-5; tentative D call: TRBD2 (5 bases). This CDR3 is 17 amino acids long. CDR1 and CDR2 (germline): SGHAT, FQNNGV. The V gene lost 3 bases and the J gene lost 2 bases, with 19 bases spanning the gap. The CDR3 region has the DNA TGTGCCAGCAGCTTCACCGCCTTTCGAGGAGGACAAGAGACCCAGTACTTC. Its protein product is CASSFTAFRGGQETQYF.

The chain couples TRBV28 to TRBJ2-7; D is undetermined. Germline CDR1 is MDHEN and CDR2 is SYDVKM. Trimming pared 6 bases from V and 2 bases from J, leaving 8 bases between. The CDR3 runs to 12 residues. The CDR3 protein is CASSPRTYEQYF. In DNA, the CDR3 is TGTGCCAGCAGCCCCAGGACCTACGAGCAGTACTTC.

V and J are TRBV5-1 and TRBJ2-5, with D maybe TRBD1 (6 bases). The CDR3 has 12 amino acids. The V and J ends lost 3 bases and 9 bases respectively, with 12 bases between them. The V gene's germline CDR1 is SGHRS and CDR2 YFSETQ. The CDR3 loop is CASSYETGSQYF. In DNA form, the CDR3 reads TGCGCCAGCAGCTACGAAACAGGGTCCCAGTACTTC. Variable domain in full (rest from reference TRBV5-1 and TRBJ2-5): KAGVTQTPRYLIKTRGQQVTLSCSPISGHRSVSWYQQTPGQGLQFLFEYFSETQRNKGNFPGRFSGRQFSNSRSEMNVSTLELGDSALYLCASSYETGSQYFGPGTRLLVL.

The chain employs TRBV5-6 and TRBJ1-4; 8 bases map to TRBD1. The CDR3 spans 14 residues. The germline V gene encodes CDR1 SGHDT and CDR2 YYEEEE. J was trimmed by 11 bases and V by 4 bases; bases with no gene match: 10. CDR3 amino acids: CASSIGQGLGKLFF. The CDR3 nucleotides read TGTGCCAGCAGCATAGGACAGGGACTGGGTAAACTGTTTTTT.

This rearrangement joins TRBV11-2 to TRBJ2-2; TRBD1 might be the D (5 bases). Trimming left V 3 bases short and J 4 bases short, with 12 bases between. The germline CDR1 and CDR2 sequences are SGHAT and FQNNGV. This CDR3 region has 15 residues. The CDR3 region is CASSFSQGITGELFF. Written as DNA, the CDR3 is TGTGCCAGCAGCTTTTCCCAGGGAATCACCGGGGAGCTGTTTTTT. The full variable domain, with the rest looked up from reference TRBV11-2 and TRBJ2-2, is EAGVAQSPRYKIIEKRQSVAFWCNPISGHATLYWYQQILGQGPKLLIQFQNNGVVDDSQLPKDRFSAERLKGVDSTLKIQPAKLEDSAVYLCASSFSQGITGELFFGEGSRLTVL.

This clonotype was seen repeatedly, ten times or more. V usage is TRBV5-6 and J usage is TRBJ1-1; D may be TRBD1 (5 bases). With 1 base removed from V and 1 base from J, the gap between germline ends came to 11 bases. The CDR3 covers 15 residues. Germline CDR1 is SGHDT and CDR2 is YYEEEE. Here the CDR3 reads CASSLSAGGNTEAFF. CDR3 DNA sequence: TGTGCCAGCAGCTTGTCGGCCGGGGGGAACACTGAAGCTTTCTTT.

This clonotype was found many times. The chain employs TRBV2 and TRBJ1-5, with D possibly being TRBD1 (5 bases). V was shortened by 4 bases and J by 5 bases, with 12 bases between the two germline ends. Germline V lookup: CDR1 SNHLY, CDR2 FYNNEI. The CDR3 has 14 amino acids. The CDR3 DNA reads TGTGCCAGCAGTGGGGGCAGGGTGGATCAGCCCCAGCATTTT. It codes for CASSGGRVDQPQHF. The entire variable domain, with the rest obtained from reference TRBV2 and TRBJ1-5, is as follows: EPEVTQTPSHQVTQMGQEVILRCVPISNHLYFYWYRQILGQKVEFLVSFYNNEISEKSEIFDDQFSVERPDGSNFTLKIRSTKLEDSAMYFCASSGGRVDQPQHFGDGTRLSIL.

This clonotype has a handful of counts. V usage is TRBV29-1 and J usage is TRBJ2-5; D not resolved. Germline assignment: CDR1 SQVTM and CDR2 ANQGSEA. Trimming removed 4 bases from V and 1 base from J, with 7 bases in between. CDR3 size: 12 residues. CDR3 DNA sequence: TGCAGCGTTGGCCGGATCCAAGAGACCCAGTACTTC. It translates to CSVGRIQETQYF.

This clonotype was detected many times. The CDR3 DNA sequence: TGCAGTGCTACTGGCGGGGACACCTATGGCTACACCTTC. Amino acid sequence: CSATGGDTYGYTF. This chain uses TRBV20-1 with TRBJ1-2; D may be TRBD1 (6 bases). Germline V lookup: CDR1 DFQATT, CDR2 SNEGSKA (reference sequence). This CDR3 contains 13 residues. Trimming pared 4 bases from V and 4 bases from J, leaving 13 bases between.

This chain joins TRBV27 and TRBJ2-7, with 9 positions matching TRBD2. The J segment lost 7 bases and the V segment lost 7 bases, leaving 11 bases of the junction unmatched. Germline CDR1 reads MNHEY; CDR2 reads SMNVEV (reference sequence). The CDR3 spans 14 residues. In DNA, the CDR3 is TGTGCCAGCATGATGGCTAGCGGGGTTTGGGAGCAGTACTTC. Residues: CASMMASGVWEQYF.

This clonotype was counted at least ten times. The chain has TRBV12-3 or TRBV12-4 and TRBJ2-1, with 16 nucleotides matching TRBD2. The CDR3 is 15 residues long. The junction had 12 bases not matched to a gene; V was cut back by 7 bases and J by 15 bases. The CDR3 loop reads CASTKGTSGRASWFF. CDR3 coding DNA: TGTGCCAGCACCAAAGGGACTAGCGGGAGGGCATCTTGGTTCTTC.

This clonotype was counted between two and nine times. The chain carries TRBV9 and TRBJ2-3; D remains ambiguous. This CDR3 comprises 14 residues. The ends were cut back, 0 bases at V and 0 bases at J, with 5 bases in the middle. Germline loops: CDR1 SGDLS, CDR2 YYNGEE. Here the CDR3 reads CASSVVSSTDTQYF. CDR3 sequence (DNA): TGTGCCAGCAGCGTAGTGTCTAGCACAGATACGCAGTATTTT.

V is TRBV25-1 and J is TRBJ2-6; D remains ambiguous. V lost 5 bases, J lost 0 bases, and 2 bases lay in between. Germline-derived CDR1 and CDR2 are MGHDK and SYGVNS. The CDR3 sequence is 13 residues long. In DNA, the CDR3 is TGTGCCAGCAGTAACTCTGGGGCCAACGTCCTGACTTTC. Its protein product is CASSNSGANVLTF.

V gene TRBV29-1 combines with J gene TRBJ2-7; D is perhaps TRBD1 or TRBD2 (5 bases each). V lost 7 bases and J lost 2, with 18 bases in between. This CDR3 is built from 14 residues. In germline, CDR1 is SQVTM, CDR2 ANQGSEA. DNA of the CDR3: TGCAGCGCTAGAACGGGACGGCAGGCCTACGAGCAGTACTTC. Translated, it gives CSARTGRQAYEQYF.

V is TRBV11-3 and J is TRBJ2-3; D possibly corresponds to TRBD2 (6 bases). CDR1 is SGHNT and CDR2 is YENEEA in the germline V gene. This CDR3 region has 13 residues. V was pared by 5 bases and J by 5 bases, with 11 bases between. The CDR3 sequence: CASSRLAQDTQYF. CDR3 DNA sequence: TGTGCCAGCAGCCGCCTAGCGCAAGATACGCAGTATTTT.

This clonotype was seen only a few times. The chain combines TRBV29-1 with TRBJ2-6, with 8 bases that match TRBD1. CDR1 and CDR2 (germline): SQVTM, ANQGSEA. J gave up 0 bases and V 2 bases, and 6 bases lay outside the gene matches. The length of the CDR3 is 17 residues. The CDR3 nucleotides are TGCAGCGTTGAATCGGGACAGGTGAGCTCTGGGGCCAACGTCCTGACTTTC. This sequence encodes CSVESGQVSSGANVLTF.

Comment on this clonotype: The junction does not match germline at one end; this may be a read error. This rearrangement joins TRBV29-1 to TRBJ2-1, with D perhaps matching TRBD1 or TRBD2 (6 bases each). CDR1 is SQVTM, CDR2 ANQGSEA, per germline. The CDR3 is 12 residues long. The CDR3 sequence is CSVAGRGPRGDF. CDR3 in DNA: TGCAGCGTTGCGGGACGAGGCCCTAGGGGGGACTTC.

There are many counts of this clonotype. The rearrangement links TRBV12-3 or TRBV12-4 to TRBJ1-6, with unresolved D. The CDR3 is 13 amino acids. Trimming took off 6 bases at V and 2 bases at J, with 5 bases between the two ends. CDR3: CASSVTYNSPLHF. For the CDR3, the DNA is TGTGCCAGCAGCGTTACCTATAATTCACCCCTCCACTTT.

This clonotype was found a few times. The chain employs TRBV2 and TRBJ1-1, with D perhaps TRBD1 (5 bases). CDR3 size: 12 residues. V lost 6 bases, J lost 11 bases, and 16 bases lay in between. Germline lookup yields CDR1 SNHLY and CDR2 FYNNEI. CDR3 nucleotide sequence: TGTGCCAGCAGACAGGAGTGGGGAACGGCTTTCTTT. The encoded protein is CASRQEWGTAFF.

This clonotype was seen more than once but under ten times. This chain links TRBV6-5 with TRBJ2-7, with 9 bases lining up with TRBD1. The CDR3 contains 14 residues. Germline CDR1 MNHEY, CDR2 SVGAGI. V shed 6 bases and J 6 bases; nucleotides not matched to a gene: 9. Here the CDR3 reads CASSRDRVLFEQYF. CDR3 bases: TGTGCCAGCAGCCGGGACAGGGTATTGTTCGAGCAGTACTTC.

By frequency in the sample, this clonotype is medium-sized. The CDR3 loop reads CSARKLALYEQYF. The CDR3 nucleotides are TGCAGTGCTAGAAAGCTAGCGCTCTACGAGCAGTACTTC. The chain employs TRBV20-1 and TRBJ2-7; D is perhaps TRBD2 (6 bases). From germline, CDR1 is DFQATT and CDR2 SNEGSKA (reference sequence). V lost 2 bases and J 3 bases, leaving 11 bases between the germline ends. The CDR3 totals 13 residues.

The V and J genes are TRBV18 and TRBJ2-5; 7 bases are shared with TRBD1. In germline, CDR1 is KGHSH, CDR2 LQKENI. CDR3 length equals 13 residues. The CDR3 region is CASSQGDAETQYF. CDR3 bases: TGTGCATCCAGTCAGGGGGATGCAGAGACCCAGTACTTC.

This chain links TRBV18 with TRBJ2-3; the match to TRBD2 covers 9 bases. Germline V gives CDR1 KGHSH, CDR2 LQKENI. This CDR3 is built from 17 residues. Losses at the gene ends were 0 bases for V and 1 base for J; bases not matched to a gene: 5. The CDR3: CASSPPAGGEGTDTQYF. In DNA form, the CDR3 reads TGTGCCAGCTCACCACCAGCGGGGGGCGAGGGCACAGATACGCAGTATTTT.

Worth noting for this clonotype: Compared with germline, one end of the junction differs, possibly owing to a read error. This chain's CDR3 is CTSSGGPISYEQYF. The DNA for the CDR3 is TGTACCAGCAGTGGGGGCCCGATCTCCTACGAGCAGTACTTC. This chain links TRBV28 with TRBJ2-7, with a weak D call TRBD1 (6 bases). From germline, CDR1 is MDHEN and CDR2 SYDVKM. This CDR3 region has 14 residues.

This clonotype was observed a few times. The chain couples TRBV7-2 to TRBJ2-3; 7 nucleotides line up with TRBD1. J was trimmed by 2 bases and V by 6 bases; bases with no gene match: 5. Per the germline V gene, CDR1 is SGHTA and CDR2 is FQGNSA. This CDR3 spans 14 amino acids. CDR3 protein: CASRTGLPTDTQYF. The CDR3 DNA sequence: TGTGCCAGCAGGACAGGGCTTCCCACAGATACGCAGTATTTT.

This chain links TRBV7-9 with TRBJ2-7; TRBD1 matches 7 bases. The CDR3 is 15 amino acids. Germline CDR1 is SEHNR and CDR2 is FQNEAQ (reference sequence). The J segment lost 1 base and the V segment lost 1 base, leaving 4 bases of the junction unmatched. In DNA form, the CDR3 reads TGTGCCAGCAGCTTAGTCACAGGGGATTCCTACGAGCAGTACTTC. Protein: CASSLVTGDSYEQYF.

The chain links TRBV7-3 to TRBJ2-3; the D gene is possibly TRBD2 (6 bases). The germline V gene has CDR1 SGHTA and CDR2 FQGTGA. CDR3 length: 14 residues. The V and J ends lost 5 bases and 3 bases respectively, with 12 bases between them. The CDR3 protein is CASSPGLETDTQYF. CDR3 DNA: TGTGCCAGCAGCCCGGGACTGGAAACAGATACGCAGTATTTT.

This clonotype was counted many times. This chain uses TRBV10-3 with TRBJ2-3; 7 bases are shared with TRBD2. CDR3 length equals 20 residues. Trimming removed 5 bases from V and 2 bases from J; junction bases left unmatched: 22. Germline CDR1 is ENHRY and CDR2 is SYGVKD. CDR3 DNA: TGTGCCATCAGTTTGAGACCCGAACTCAGTCTAGCGGAACCCACAGATACGCAGTATTTT. Amino acid sequence: CAISLRPELSLAEPTDTQYF.

This clonotype was counted ten times or more. This rearrangement joins TRBV5-1 to TRBJ2-2, with 8 bases aligning to TRBD1. V dropped 4 bases and J dropped 3; count of bases not matched to a gene: 8. There are 16 residues in the CDR3. Germline V gene lookup returns CDR1 SGHRS and CDR2 YFSETQ. The CDR3 sequence is CASSPDRGRDTGELFF. In DNA, the CDR3 is TGCGCCAGCAGCCCCGACAGGGGTAGGGACACCGGGGAGCTGTTTTTT.

This clonotype was counted ten times or more. The J gene is TRBJ2-7, the V gene TRBV20-1; possibly TRBD2 for D (6 bases). Germline CDR1 and CDR2: DFQATT and SNEGSKA (reference sequence). The germline V and J ends were trimmed by 6 bases and 3 bases, with 27 bases remaining between them. The CDR3 length is 17 residues. The CDR3 region is CSASPRRKLATRYEQYF. CDR3 nucleotide sequence: TGCAGTGCCTCTCCTCGACGGAAACTAGCAACCCGCTACGAGCAGTACTTC.